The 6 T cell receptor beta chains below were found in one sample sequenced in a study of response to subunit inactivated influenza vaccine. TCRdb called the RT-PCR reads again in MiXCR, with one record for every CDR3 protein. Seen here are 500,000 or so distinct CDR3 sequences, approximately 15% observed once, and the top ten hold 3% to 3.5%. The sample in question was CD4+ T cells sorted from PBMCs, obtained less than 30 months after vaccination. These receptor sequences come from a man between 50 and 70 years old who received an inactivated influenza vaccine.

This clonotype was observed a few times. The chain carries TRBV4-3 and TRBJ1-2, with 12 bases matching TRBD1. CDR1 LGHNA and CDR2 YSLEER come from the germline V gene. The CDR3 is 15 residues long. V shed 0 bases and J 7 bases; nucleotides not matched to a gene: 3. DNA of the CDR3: TGCGCCAGCAGCCAAGATCGGGACAGGGGGCTTGGCTACACCTTC. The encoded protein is CASSQDRDRGLGYTF.

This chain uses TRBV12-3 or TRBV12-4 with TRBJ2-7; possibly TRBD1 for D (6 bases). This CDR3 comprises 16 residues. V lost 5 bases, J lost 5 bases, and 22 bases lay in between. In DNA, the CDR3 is TGTGCCAGCAGTCCCCCCAGGAAAACAGGGCATAACGAGCAGTACTTC. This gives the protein CASSPPRKTGHNEQYF.

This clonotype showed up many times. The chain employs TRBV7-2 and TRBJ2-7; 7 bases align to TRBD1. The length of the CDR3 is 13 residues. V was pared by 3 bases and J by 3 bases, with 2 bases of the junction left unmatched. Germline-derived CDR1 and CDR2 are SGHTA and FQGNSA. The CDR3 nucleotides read TGTGCCAGCAGCTTTCCAGGGGGCTACGAGCAGTACTTC. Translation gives CASSFPGGYEQYF. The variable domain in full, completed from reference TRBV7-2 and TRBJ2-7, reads GAGVSQSPSNKVTEKGKDVELRCDPISGHTALYWYRQSLGQGLEFLIYFQGNSAPDKSGLPSDRFSAERTGGSVSTLTIQRTQQEDSAVYLCASSFPGGYEQYFGPGTRLTVT.

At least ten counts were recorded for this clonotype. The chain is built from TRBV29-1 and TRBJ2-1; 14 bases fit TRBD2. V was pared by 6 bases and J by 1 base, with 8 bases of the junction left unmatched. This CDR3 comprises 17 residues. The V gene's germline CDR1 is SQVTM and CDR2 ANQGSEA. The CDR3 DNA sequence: TGCAGCGTATACGGACTAGCGGGAGGACTATCCTACAATGAGCAGTTCTTC. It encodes CSVYGLAGGLSYNEQFF.

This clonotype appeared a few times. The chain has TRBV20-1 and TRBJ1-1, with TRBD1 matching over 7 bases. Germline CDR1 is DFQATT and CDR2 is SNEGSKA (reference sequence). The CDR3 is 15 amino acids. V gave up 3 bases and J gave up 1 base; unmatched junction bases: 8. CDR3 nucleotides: TGCAGTGCTAGTGTGACAGGGTTGGCGAACACTGAAGCTTTCTTT. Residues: CSASVTGLANTEAFF.

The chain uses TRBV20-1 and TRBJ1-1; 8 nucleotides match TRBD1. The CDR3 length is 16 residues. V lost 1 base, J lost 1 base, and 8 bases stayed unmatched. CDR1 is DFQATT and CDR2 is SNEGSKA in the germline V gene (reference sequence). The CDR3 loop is CSARGTGLGRNTEAFF. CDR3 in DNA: TGCAGTGCTAGAGGGACAGGGTTGGGGAGGAACACTGAAGCTTTCTTT.